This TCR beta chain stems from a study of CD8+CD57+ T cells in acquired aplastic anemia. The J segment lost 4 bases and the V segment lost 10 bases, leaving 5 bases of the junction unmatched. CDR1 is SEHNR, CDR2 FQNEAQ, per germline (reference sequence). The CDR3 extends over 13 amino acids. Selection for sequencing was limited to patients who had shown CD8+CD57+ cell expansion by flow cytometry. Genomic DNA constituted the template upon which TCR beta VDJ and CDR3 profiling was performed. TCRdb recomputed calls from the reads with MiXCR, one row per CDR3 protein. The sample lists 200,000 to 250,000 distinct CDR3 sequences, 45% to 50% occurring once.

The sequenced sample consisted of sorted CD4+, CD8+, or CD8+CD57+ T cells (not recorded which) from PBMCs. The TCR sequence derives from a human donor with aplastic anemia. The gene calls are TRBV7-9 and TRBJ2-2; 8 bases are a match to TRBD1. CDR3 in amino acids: CAMDRVSTGELFF. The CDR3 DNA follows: TGTGCCATGGACAGGGTTTCCACCGGGGAGCTGTTTTTT.